This note documents a single TCR beta chain sequence. Per the original data handling: Estimated nucleated cell counts came from reference gene primer amplification. Some clones are missing from TCRdb's copy, which holds only in-frame ones; the method was immunoSEQ multiplex PCR. V and J calls plus clone size are reproduced from that table; the DNA served to infer D and trimming. Here the sample spans 130,000 to 150,000 clones, 84% being singletons. The sample belongs to a study of blood T cell repertoires in COVID-19. The V gene end was trimmed by 0 bases and the J gene end by 0 bases; junction bases not matched to a gene: 8. This CDR3 is 17 amino acids long. Per germline, CDR1 MNHNS and CDR2 SASEGT.

This clonotype was sampled from a human donor in a cohort sampled during active COVID-19. The genes are TRBV6-1 and TRBJ2-7; TRBD2 agrees at 7 bases. The sample taken for sequencing was peripheral blood. The CDR3 DNA follows: TGTGCCAGCAGTGAAGCGATCTTGGGGGGGAGCTCCTACGAGCAGTACTTC. It codes for CASSEAILGGSSYEQYF.